The 15 T cell receptor beta chains below were found in one sample sequenced in a study of sequential checkpoint blockade in melanoma (dated by TCRdb to between 2019 and 2020). Read against the paper, the sample's treatment or condition label means: randomized to nivolumab then ipilimumab (arm A) or the reverse (arm B). The method was the immunoSEQ multiplex PCR assay. Held by TCRdb, this immuneACCESS table contains in-frame sequences only and omits some clones. Under half of the omission traces to an unresolved V gene where checked; the cause of the rest is unknown. The table for this sample lists some 10,000 clones; around 73% of them were counted only once. Of the sample, 36% falls within the top ten clones. Sequencing was performed on CD8+ T cells sorted from blood (inferred from file names), taken from a patient given nivolumab and ipilimumab in sequence. The origin of the receptors is a human donor with melanoma.

This clone has a handful of counts. This chain uses TRBV21-1 with TRBJ1-5; the table's TRBD1 call for D was not verified on the DNA. TRBV21-1 is termed a pseudogene. This CDR3 spans 18 amino acids. The CDR3 DNA sequence: TGTGCCAGCAGCAAATCCGGCAGGGGTTCATTACAAAGGCAGCCCCAGCATTTT. It encodes CASSKSGRGSLQRQPQHF.

V gene TRBV9 combines with J gene TRBJ2-3, with 12 positions matching TRBD2. Germline V gives CDR1 SGDLS, CDR2 YYNGEE. V dropped 1 base and J dropped 6; count of bases not matched to a gene: 3. This CDR3 is 15 amino acids long. The CDR3 spells CASSVLAGGYDTQYF. In DNA form, the CDR3 reads TGTGCCAGCAGCGTACTAGCGGGGGGGTATGATACGCAGTATTTT.

This clone was detected only a few times. The chain carries TRBV13 and TRBJ2-7; 9 bases map to TRBD1. This CDR3 region has 15 residues. Germline assignment: CDR1 PRHDT and CDR2 FYEKMQ (reference sequence). Trimming removed 2 bases from V and 3 bases from J; junction bases left unmatched: 5. This CDR3 reads CASSLWGQGDYEQYF. The CDR3 nucleotides are TGTGCCAGCAGCTTATGGGGACAGGGCGACTACGAGCAGTACTTC.

In its sample, this clone was seen a few times. The rearrangement uses TRBV19 and TRBJ1-1; weak D call: TRBD1 (6 bases). From germline, CDR1 is LNHDA and CDR2 SQIVND (reference sequence). The length of the CDR3 is 17 residues. V was pared by 4 bases and J by 0 bases, with 18 bases between. This chain's CDR3 is CASSTQMGAGMNTEAFF. CDR3 coding DNA: TGTGCCAGTAGTACCCAGATGGGGGCGGGTATGAACACTGAAGCTTTCTTT.

The chain has TRBV5-8 and TRBJ2-7; TRBD1 agrees at 9 bases. The CDR3 runs 15 residues. Germline CDR1 is SGHTS and CDR2 is YDEGEE. Trimming removed 0 bases from V and 2 bases from J; junction bases left unmatched: 3. The CDR3 region has the DNA TGTGCCAGCAGCTTGGGGGGACAGGGAACCTACGAGCAGTACTTC. This codes for CASSLGGQGTYEQYF.

V and J are TRBV7-2 and TRBJ2-7; 11 bases line up with TRBD1. The CDR3 is 15 amino acids. With 5 bases clipped from V and 4 bases from J, the junction kept 7 bases outside the gene matches. Germline V CDR1 and CDR2: SGHTA, FQGNSA. The CDR3 DNA is TGTGCCAGCAGCCAGAGGGGGACAGGGGGGTACGAGCAGTACTTC. Its translation is CASSQRGTGGYEQYF.

The rearrangement joins TRBV4-2 to TRBJ2-1, with 12 bases aligning to TRBD2. V shed 0 bases and J 8 bases; nucleotides not matched to a gene: 8. The CDR3 is 17 amino acids. Germline CDR1 LGHNA, CDR2 YNFKEQ. This CDR3 is CASSQEATSGSRYEQFF. In nucleotides, the CDR3 is TGTGCCAGCAGCCAAGAGGCGACTAGCGGGAGTAGGTATGAGCAGTTCTTC.

The chain is built from TRBV7-2 and TRBJ2-5, with D perhaps matching TRBD1 (5 bases). CDR3 length: 14 residues. Germline V gives CDR1 SGHTA, CDR2 FQGNSA. V was shortened by 8 bases and J by 0 bases, with 13 bases between the two germline ends. In DNA, the CDR3 is TGTGCCAGCCAGGGTCGGGCGTACCAAGAGACCCAGTACTTC. Residues: CASQGRAYQETQYF.

The CDR3 DNA reads as TGTGCCAGCAGTCCAACAGGGGACTCTAACTATGGCTACACCTTC. This sequence encodes CASSPTGDSNYGYTF. The V call is TRBV27, the J call TRBJ1-2; TRBD1 aligns across 7 bases. Germline V gene data show CDR1 as MNHEY and CDR2 as SMNVEV (reference sequence). The CDR3 length is 15 residues. Germline trimming cut 5 bases from V and 0 bases from J; bases unmatched to any gene: 6.

J is TRBJ1-5 and V is TRBV2; tentatively, D is TRBD1 (6 bases). CDR3 length equals 16 residues. V shed 6 bases and J shed 0 bases, with 15 bases lying between them. Germline V gene data show CDR1 as SNHLY and CDR2 as FYNNEI. The CDR3 protein is CASSFDRSYSNQPQHF. In DNA, the CDR3 is TGTGCCAGCAGCTTCGACAGGAGTTATAGCAATCAGCCCCAGCATTTT. Combining the CDR3 with reference TRBV2 and TRBJ1-5 gives the whole variable domain EPEVTQTPSHQVTQMGQEVILRCVPISNHLYFYWYRQILGQKVEFLVSFYNNEISEKSEIFDDQFSVERPDGSNFTLKIRSTKLEDSAMYFCASSFDRSYSNQPQHFGDGTRLSIL.

The gene calls are TRBV12-5 and TRBJ1-2, with TRBD1 matching 7 bases. The V gene end was trimmed by 1 base and the J gene end by 4 bases; junction bases not matched to a gene: 0. The germline V gene encodes CDR1 LGHNT and CDR2 FRNRAP. The CDR3 consists of 13 residues. CDR3 coding DNA: TGTGCTAGTGGTTTGGGGACAGGCTATGGCTACACCTTC. Protein product: CASGLGTGYGYTF.

Here the CDR3 DNA reads TGTGCCAGCAGCTTAGGCGGTCTAGCCTACGAGCAGTACTTC. This gives the protein CASSLGGLAYEQYF. This chain joins TRBV7-9 and TRBJ2-7; D gene ambiguous. Germline CDR1 SEHNR, CDR2 FQNEAQ (reference sequence). The length of the CDR3 is 14 residues. Trimming stripped 1 base from V and 2 bases from J, with 9 bases between.

The chain is built from TRBV9 and TRBJ2-1; 12 bases are a match to TRBD2. The CDR3 totals 16 residues. The J segment lost 5 bases and the V segment lost 10 bases, leaving 13 bases of the junction unmatched. Germline CDR1 SGDLS, CDR2 YYNGEE. CDR3 bases: TGTGCCTCCAATTTCCCGACTAGCGGGGGTAACAATGAGCAGTTCTTC. It translates to CASNFPTSGGNNEQFF.

This clone was seen a single time. The V call is TRBV13, the J call TRBJ2-7, with 7 bases identical to TRBD1. V shed 5 bases, J shed 7 bases, and the junction held 5 bases outside the gene matches. Germline CDR1 PRHDT, CDR2 FYEKMQ (reference sequence). The CDR3 contains 12 residues. The CDR3 DNA sequence: TGTGCCAGCAGCCCTCCCAGGGGGGAGCAGTACTTC. This sequence encodes CASSPPRGEQYF.

The rearrangement links TRBV7-2 to TRBJ1-2; no definite D call. CDR1 is SGHTA and CDR2 is FQGNSA in the germline V gene. The CDR3 is 14 amino acids. The V gene lost 1 base and the J gene lost 6 bases, with 12 bases spanning the gap. This CDR3 reads CASSLVARGDGYTF. Written as DNA, the CDR3 is TGTGCCAGCAGCTTAGTCGCTCGAGGTGATGGCTACACCTTC.